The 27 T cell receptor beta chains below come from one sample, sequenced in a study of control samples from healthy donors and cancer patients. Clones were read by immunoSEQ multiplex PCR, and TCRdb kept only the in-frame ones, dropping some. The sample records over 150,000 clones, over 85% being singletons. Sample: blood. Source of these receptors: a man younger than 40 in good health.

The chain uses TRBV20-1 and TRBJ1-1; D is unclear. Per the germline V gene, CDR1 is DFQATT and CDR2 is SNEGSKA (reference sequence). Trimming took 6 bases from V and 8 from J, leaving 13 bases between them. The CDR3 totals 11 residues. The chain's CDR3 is CSARRAAEAFF. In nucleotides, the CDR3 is TGCAGTGCCAGACGGGCAGCCGAAGCTTTCTTT.

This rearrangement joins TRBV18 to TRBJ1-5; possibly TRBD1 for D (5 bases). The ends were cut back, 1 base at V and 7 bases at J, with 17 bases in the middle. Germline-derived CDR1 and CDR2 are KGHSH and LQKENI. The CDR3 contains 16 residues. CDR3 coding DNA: TGTGCCAGCTCACCACTTCGAGTCACAGGTGCCCAGCCCCAGCATTTT. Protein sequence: CASSPLRVTGAQPQHF.

Written as DNA, the CDR3 is TGTGCCAGTAGAGGGACTAGCGGGGGCTCTGGGGCCAACGTCCTGACTTTC. This gives the protein CASRGTSGGSGANVLTF. The chain couples TRBV19 to TRBJ2-6; 14 bases match TRBD2. This CDR3 has 17 amino acids. Per germline, CDR1 LNHDA and CDR2 SQIVND (reference sequence). V trimming: 6 bases; J trimming: 0 bases; junction bases outside the gene matches: 1.

CDR3 nucleotides: TGTGCCAGTAGTACGGGACGACAGGGAGGGAACACTGAAGCTTTCTTT. Residues: CASSTGRQGGNTEAFF. The chain is built from TRBV19 and TRBJ1-1; TRBD1 matches 7 bases. Germline CDR1 and CDR2: LNHDA and SQIVND (reference sequence). The CDR3 extends over 16 amino acids. Trimming cost V 4 bases and J 1 base; bases outside gene matches: 9. Full variable domain (rest looked up from reference TRBV19 and TRBJ1-1): DGGITQSPKYLFRKEGQNVTLSCEQNLNHDAMYWYRQDPGQGLRLIYYSQIVNDFQKGDIAEGYSVSREKKESFPLTVTSAQKNPTAFYLCASSTGRQGGNTEAFFGQGTRLTVV.

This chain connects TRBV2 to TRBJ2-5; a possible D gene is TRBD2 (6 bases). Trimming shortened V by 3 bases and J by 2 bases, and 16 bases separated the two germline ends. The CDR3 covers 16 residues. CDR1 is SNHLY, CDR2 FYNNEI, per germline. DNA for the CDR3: TGTGCCAGCAGTGATTGGGATAGCGGCCAGCAAGAGACCCAGTACTTC. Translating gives CASSDWDSGQQETQYF.

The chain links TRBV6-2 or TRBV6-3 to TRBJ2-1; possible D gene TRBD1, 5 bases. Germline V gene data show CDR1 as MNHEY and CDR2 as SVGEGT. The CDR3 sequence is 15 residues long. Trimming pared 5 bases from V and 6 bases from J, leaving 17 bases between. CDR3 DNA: TGTGCCAGCAGTCCAAATAGGGGTATGGTCAATGAGCAGTTCTTC. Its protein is CASSPNRGMVNEQFF.

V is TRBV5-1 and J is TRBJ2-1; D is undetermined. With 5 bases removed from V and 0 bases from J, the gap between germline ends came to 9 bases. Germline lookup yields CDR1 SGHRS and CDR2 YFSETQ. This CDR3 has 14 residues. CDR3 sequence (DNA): TGCGCCAGCAGACTGGGTTTCTCCTACAATGAGCAGTTCTTC. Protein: CASRLGFSYNEQFF.

CDR3 DNA: TGTGCCAGCAGAGACAGGGTCTCGTACGAGCAGTACTTC. Translating gives CASRDRVSYEQYF. The rearrangement joins TRBV6-6 to TRBJ2-7, with 7 positions matching TRBD1. The length of the CDR3 is 13 residues. Germline lookup yields CDR1 MNHNY and CDR2 SVGAGI (reference sequence). J was trimmed by 4 bases and V by 6 bases; bases with no gene match: 6.

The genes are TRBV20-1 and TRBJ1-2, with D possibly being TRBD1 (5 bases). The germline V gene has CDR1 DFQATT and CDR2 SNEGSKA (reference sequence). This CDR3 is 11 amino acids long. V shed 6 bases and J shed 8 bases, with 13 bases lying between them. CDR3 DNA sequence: TGCAGTGCCGGGGGGATTCCCGGCTACACCTTC. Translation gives CSAGGIPGYTF.

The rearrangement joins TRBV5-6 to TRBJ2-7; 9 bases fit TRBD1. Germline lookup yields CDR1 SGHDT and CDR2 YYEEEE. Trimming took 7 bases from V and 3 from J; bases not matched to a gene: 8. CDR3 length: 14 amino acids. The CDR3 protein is CASARTGAIYEQYF. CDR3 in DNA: TGTGCCAGCGCCCGGACAGGGGCTATCTACGAGCAGTACTTC.

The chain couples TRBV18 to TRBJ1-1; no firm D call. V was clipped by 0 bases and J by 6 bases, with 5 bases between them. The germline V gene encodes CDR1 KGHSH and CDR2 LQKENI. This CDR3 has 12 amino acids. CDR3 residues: CASSPPAAEAFF. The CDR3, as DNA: TGTGCCAGCTCACCACCGGCCGCTGAAGCTTTCTTT.

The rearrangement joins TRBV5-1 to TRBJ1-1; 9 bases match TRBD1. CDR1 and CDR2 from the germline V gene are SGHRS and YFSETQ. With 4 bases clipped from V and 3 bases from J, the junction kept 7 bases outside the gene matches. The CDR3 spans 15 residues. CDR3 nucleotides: TGCGCCAGCAGCCCGTTGACAGGGGGTGACACTGAAGCTTTCTTT. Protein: CASSPLTGGDTEAFF.

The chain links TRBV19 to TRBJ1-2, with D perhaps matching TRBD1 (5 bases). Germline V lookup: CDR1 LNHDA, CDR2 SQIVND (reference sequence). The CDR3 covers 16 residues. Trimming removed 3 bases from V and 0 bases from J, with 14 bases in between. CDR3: CASSILPGGSNYGYTF. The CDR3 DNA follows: TGTGCCAGTAGTATCCTCCCGGGGGGATCTAACTATGGCTACACCTTC.

The CDR3 spells CASSIKRRVSYNEQFF. CDR3 DNA sequence: TGTGCCAGTAGTATAAAGAGGCGGGTGTCCTACAATGAGCAGTTCTTC. The chain carries TRBV19 and TRBJ2-1; TRBD2 is a possible D gene (5 bases). Germline V gene data show CDR1 as LNHDA and CDR2 as SQIVND (reference sequence). The CDR3 consists of 16 residues. Trimming stripped 2 bases from V and 1 base from J, with 12 bases between.

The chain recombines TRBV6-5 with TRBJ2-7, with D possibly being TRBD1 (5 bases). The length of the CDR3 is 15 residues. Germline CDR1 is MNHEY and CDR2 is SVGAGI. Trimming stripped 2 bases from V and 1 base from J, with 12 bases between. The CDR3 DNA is TGTGCCAGCAGTTACCGGTATACAGGTTCCTACGAGCAGTACTTC. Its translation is CASSYRYTGSYEQYF.

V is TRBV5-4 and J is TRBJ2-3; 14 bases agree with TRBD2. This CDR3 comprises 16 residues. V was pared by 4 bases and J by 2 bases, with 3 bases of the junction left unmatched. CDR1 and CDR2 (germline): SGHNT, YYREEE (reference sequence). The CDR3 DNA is TGTGCCAGCAGCGCGGGACTAGCGGGGGTCACAGATACGCAGTATTTT. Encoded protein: CASSAGLAGVTDTQYF.

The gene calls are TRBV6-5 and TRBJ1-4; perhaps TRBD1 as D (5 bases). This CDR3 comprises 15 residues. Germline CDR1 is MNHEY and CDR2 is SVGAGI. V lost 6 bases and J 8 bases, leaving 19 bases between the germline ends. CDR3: CASRPQVGVVEKLFF. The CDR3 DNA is TGTGCCAGCAGGCCCCAAGTGGGGGTGGTGGAAAAACTGTTTTTT.

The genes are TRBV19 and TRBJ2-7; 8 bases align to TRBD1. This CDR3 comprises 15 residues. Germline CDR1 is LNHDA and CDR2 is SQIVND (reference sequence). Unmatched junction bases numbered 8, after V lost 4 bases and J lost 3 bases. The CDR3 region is CASSKGQGLHYEQYF. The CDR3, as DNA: TGTGCCAGTAGTAAAGGACAGGGCCTCCACTACGAGCAGTACTTC.

The CDR3 DNA follows: TGTGCCAGCAGCACCCACAGAGGCGAGCAGTACTTC. Its translation is CASSTHRGEQYF. V usage is TRBV7-9 and J usage is TRBJ2-7; no clear D. Germline CDR1 reads SEHNR; CDR2 reads FQNEAQ (reference sequence). The CDR3 runs to 12 residues. V gave up 5 bases and J gave up 6 bases, with 11 bases separating them.

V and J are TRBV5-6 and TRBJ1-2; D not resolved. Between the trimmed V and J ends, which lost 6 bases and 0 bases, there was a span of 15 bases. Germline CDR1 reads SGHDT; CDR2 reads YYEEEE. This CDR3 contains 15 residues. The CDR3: CASTISGSTNYGYTF. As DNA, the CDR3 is TGTGCCAGCACAATTTCCGGTAGCACTAACTATGGCTACACCTTC.

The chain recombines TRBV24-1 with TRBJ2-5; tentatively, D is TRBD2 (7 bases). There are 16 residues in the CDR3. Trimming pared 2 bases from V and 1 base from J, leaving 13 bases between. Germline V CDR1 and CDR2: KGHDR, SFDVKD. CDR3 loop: CATSDSQGGSQETQYF. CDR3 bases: TGTGCCACCAGTGATTCACAGGGAGGGAGCCAAGAGACCCAGTACTTC.

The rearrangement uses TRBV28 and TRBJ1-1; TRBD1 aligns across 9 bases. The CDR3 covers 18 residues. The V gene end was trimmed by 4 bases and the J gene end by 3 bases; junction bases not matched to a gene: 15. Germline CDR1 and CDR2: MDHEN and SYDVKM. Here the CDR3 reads CASSSLLTGGTRDTEAFF. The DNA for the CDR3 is TGTGCCAGCAGTTCCCTTTTGACAGGGGGGACGCGGGACACTGAAGCTTTCTTT.

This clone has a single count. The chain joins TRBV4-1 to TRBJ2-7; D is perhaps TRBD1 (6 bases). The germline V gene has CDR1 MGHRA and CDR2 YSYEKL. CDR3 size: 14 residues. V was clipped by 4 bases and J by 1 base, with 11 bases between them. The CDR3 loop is CASSLGTGSYEQYF. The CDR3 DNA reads TGCGCCAGCAGCCTGGGCACAGGGTCCTACGAGCAGTACTTC.

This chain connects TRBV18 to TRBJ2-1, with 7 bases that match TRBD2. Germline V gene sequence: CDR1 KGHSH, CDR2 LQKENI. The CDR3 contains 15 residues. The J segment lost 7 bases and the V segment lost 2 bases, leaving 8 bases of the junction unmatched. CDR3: CASSPRGLPKNEQFF. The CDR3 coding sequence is TGTGCCAGCTCACCAAGGGGACTACCGAAAAATGAGCAGTTCTTC.

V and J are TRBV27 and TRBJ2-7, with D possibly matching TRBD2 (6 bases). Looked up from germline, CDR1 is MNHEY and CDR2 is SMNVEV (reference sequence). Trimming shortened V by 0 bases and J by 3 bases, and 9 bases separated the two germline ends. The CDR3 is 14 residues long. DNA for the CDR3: TGTGCCAGCAGTTTATCCGGCGGGAACTACGAGCAGTACTTC. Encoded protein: CASSLSGGNYEQYF.

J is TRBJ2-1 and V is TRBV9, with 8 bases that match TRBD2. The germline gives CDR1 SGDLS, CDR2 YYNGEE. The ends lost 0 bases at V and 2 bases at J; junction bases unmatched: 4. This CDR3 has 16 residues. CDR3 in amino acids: CASSVGGTSAYNEQFF. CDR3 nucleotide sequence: TGTGCCAGCAGCGTAGGAGGGACTAGTGCCTACAATGAGCAGTTCTTC.

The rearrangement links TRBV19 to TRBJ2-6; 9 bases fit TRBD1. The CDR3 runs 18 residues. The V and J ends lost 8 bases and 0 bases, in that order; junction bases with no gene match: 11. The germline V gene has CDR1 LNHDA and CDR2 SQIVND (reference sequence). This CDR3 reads CASLPTGGLLSGANVLTF. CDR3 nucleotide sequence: TGTGCCAGTTTACCAACAGGGGGCCTCCTCTCTGGGGCCAACGTCCTGACTTTC.